These 11 T cell receptor beta chains came from one sample sequenced in a study of T cells in Graves' hyperthyroidism and ophthalmopathy. TCR beta CDR3 regions were amplified from RNA transcripts. Carried out on the TCR CDR3, a first-round RT-PCR used the HTBI primer set. TCRdb called the multiplex PCR reads again in MiXCR, with one record for every CDR3 protein. The sample includes around 600,000 distinct CDR3 sequences, around 15% of them seen just once. Sequenced sample: blood. The source of these receptors is a woman aged 40 to 50 with Graves' ophthalmopathy.

The chain employs TRBV20-1 and TRBJ2-5; D perhaps matches TRBD2 (6 bases). The CDR3 covers 14 residues. V lost 6 bases to trimming and J lost 9 bases, with 23 bases between them. Per germline, CDR1 DFQATT and CDR2 SNEGSKA (reference sequence). CDR3 loop: CSANAPTRQGAQYF. The CDR3 nucleotides are TGCAGTGCAAACGCCCCGACTAGGCAAGGGGCCCAGTACTTC.

As concerns this clonotype: This may be a read error, as it is one base from a much larger clone. The chain uses TRBV28 and TRBJ1-5, with D unclear. Germline V gene data show CDR1 as MDHEN and CDR2 as SYDVKM. CDR3 length: 12 residues. The CDR3 sequence is CASSSQNQSQHF. CDR3 nucleotides: TGTGCCAGCAGTTCCCAAAATCAGTCCCAGCATTTT.

A word on this clonotype: This may come from a read error, since a much larger clone is one base off. This chain's CDR3 is CASSYHAGGILRTEAFF. The CDR3, as DNA: TGTGCCAGCAGTTACCATGCAGGGGGGATTTTGAGGACTGAAGCTTTCTTT. J is TRBJ1-1 and V is TRBV28; 7 bases align to TRBD1. The J segment lost 5 bases and the V segment lost 4 bases, leaving 16 bases of the junction unmatched. The CDR3 runs to 17 residues. Per the germline V gene, CDR1 is MDHEN and CDR2 is SYDVKM.

This chain joins TRBV29-1 and TRBJ2-7; no firm D call. Per the germline V gene, CDR1 is SQVTM and CDR2 is ANQGSEA. The CDR3 contains 14 residues. The ends were cut back, 8 bases at V and 0 bases at J, with 17 bases in the middle. This CDR3 is CSPHLGFSSYEQYF. The CDR3 nucleotides read TGCAGCCCGCACCTGGGCTTCAGCTCCTACGAGCAGTACTTC.

This clonotype was seen ten or more times. The J gene is TRBJ1-1, the V gene TRBV3-1; 7 bases are a match to TRBD1. The CDR3 is 12 amino acids. V gave up 7 bases and J gave up 5 bases; unmatched junction bases: 4. Germline CDR1 reads LGHDT; CDR2 reads YNNKEL (reference sequence). In DNA form, the CDR3 reads TGTGCCAGCAAAGGGGGCTGGACTGAAGCTTTCTTT. Translated: CASKGGWTEAFF.

A few counts support this clonotype. The chain recombines TRBV2 with TRBJ1-5; TRBD1 might be the D (5 bases). Per the germline V gene, CDR1 is SNHLY and CDR2 is FYNNEI. The ends were cut back, 8 bases at V and 6 bases at J, with 17 bases in the middle. CDR3 size: 14 residues. The chain's CDR3 is CASSLGTSFQPQHF. DNA of the CDR3: TGTGCCAGCTCTTTGGGGACCTCTTTTCAGCCCCAGCATTTT.

This clonotype was detected many times. The J gene is TRBJ2-1, the V gene TRBV2; D gene unclear. From germline, CDR1 is SNHLY and CDR2 FYNNEI. The V end lost 1 base, the J end lost 9 bases, and 7 bases lay between the germline ends. The CDR3 loop spans 12 amino acids. The CDR3 spells CASSEGVAEQFF. The CDR3 nucleotides are TGTGCCAGCAGTGAAGGGGTTGCTGAGCAGTTCTTC.

This clonotype has at least ten counts. The J gene is TRBJ2-7, the V gene TRBV28, with D possibly being TRBD1 or TRBD2 (5 bases each). Trimming pared 4 bases from V and 0 bases from J, leaving 16 bases between. The CDR3 sequence is 16 residues long. Germline CDR1 is MDHEN and CDR2 is SYDVKM. The CDR3 loop reads CASSSLGTADSYEQYF. CDR3 nucleotide sequence: TGTGCCAGCAGTTCACTAGGGACCGCCGACTCCTACGAGCAGTACTTC.

The CDR3 nucleotides read TGTGCCAGCAGCTGGAGCAGGCAAGAGACCCAGTACTTC. It encodes CASSWSRQETQYF. The genes are TRBV5-4 and TRBJ2-5; no clear D gene. The V gene's germline CDR1 is SGHNT and CDR2 YYREEE (reference sequence). Trimming stripped 3 bases from V and 2 bases from J, with 8 bases between. The CDR3 loop spans 13 amino acids. The whole variable domain, remainder taken from reference TRBV5-4 and TRBJ2-5, is ETGVTQSPTHLIKTRGQQVTLRCSSQSGHNTVSWYQQALGQGPQFIFQYYREEENGRGNFPPRFSGLQFPNYSSELNVNALELDDSALYLCASSWSRQETQYFGPGTRLLVL.

This chain joins TRBV6-1 and TRBJ2-3; weak D call: TRBD2 (6 bases). Germline CDR1 reads MNHNS; CDR2 reads SASEGT. The CDR3 has 12 residues. V lost 5 bases to trimming and J lost 8 bases, with 11 bases between them. CDR3 sequence: CASSTTRGTQYF. The CDR3 nucleotides read TGTGCCAGCAGTACGACTAGGGGTACGCAGTATTTT.

The genes are TRBV20-1 and TRBJ1-6; D remains unclear. Trimming shortened V by 0 bases and J by 13 bases, and 19 bases separated the two germline ends. In germline, CDR1 is DFQATT, CDR2 SNEGSKA (reference sequence). CDR3 length: 15 amino acids. CDR3 DNA: TGCAGTGCTAGAGAGCAGGCCGACGAAAGAGAGCCCCTCCACTTT. It codes for CSAREQADEREPLHF.